Detailed here is one T cell receptor beta chain. No antigen is known for it. A single base separates this from a much larger clone, so it may be a read error. TCR beta CDR3 region amplification was performed from RNA transcripts. The HTBI primer set was used in a first-round RT-PCR of the TCR CDR3. TCRdb redid the calling of the multiplex PCR reads with MiXCR, one entry per CDR3 protein. The table records some 500,000 distinct CDR3 sequences, roughly 14% of them present only once. Patients counted as stable if ophthalmopathy did not develop within 18 months. The sample is drawn from a study of T cells in Graves' hyperthyroidism and ophthalmopathy. Study findings and constraints: Prediction of ophthalmopathy progression came a median around 6.5 months pre-onset. Expanded thyroid clonotypes (above 0.001) were mostly also found in blood.

CDR3 length: 16 amino acids. The germline CDR1 and CDR2 sequences are SGHTA and FQGNSA. The V gene end was trimmed by 0 bases and the J gene end by 2 bases; junction bases not matched to a gene: 7. Specimen: blood. The clonotype comes from a woman younger than 35 with Graves' hyperthyroidism. The rearrangement joins TRBV7-2 to TRBJ2-7; 7 bases fit TRBD1. Here the CDR3 reads CASSLAAGTDPYEQYF. CDR3 bases: TGTGCCAGCAGCTTAGCCGCCGGGACAGACCCCTACGAGCAGTACTTC.